The 18 T cell receptor beta chains given below trace back to one sample, sequenced in a study of T cell responses to AZD1222 COVID-19 vaccine. The repertoire was sequenced with immunoSEQ multiplex PCR; TCRdb's copy has only in-frame clones and lacks some. The sample includes 150,000 to 200,000 clones, 90% seen only once; the top ten take less than 1.6%. This specimen was peripheral blood, taken on day 0 of AZD1222 vaccination. These receptors were obtained from an adult in good health.

This clone was seen only a few times. The chain has TRBV6-1 and TRBJ1-5, with TRBD1 identical over 9 bases. The V gene's germline CDR1 is MNHNS and CDR2 SASEGT. The CDR3 runs to 18 residues. V dropped 2 bases and J dropped 0; count of bases not matched to a gene: 8. CDR3 DNA sequence: TGTGCCAGCAGTGAACCGGGACAGGGAATGCGTAGCAATCAGCCCCAGCATTTT. Translation: CASSEPGQGMRSNQPQHF.

The genes are TRBV30 and TRBJ2-5; 9 bases match TRBD1. Per the germline V gene, CDR1 is GTSNPN and CDR2 is SVGIG (reference sequence). CDR3 length: 14 residues. V lost 3 bases and J lost 4; bases outside the gene matches: 6. The DNA of the CDR3 is TGTGCCTGGAGGGTCACAGGGGGCCGAGAGACCCAGTACTTC. This sequence encodes CAWRVTGGRETQYF.

This chain uses TRBV28 with TRBJ1-5, with unresolved D. The CDR3 has 16 amino acids. Germline CDR1 reads MDHEN; CDR2 reads SYDVKM. Deletions cut 0 bases from V and 5 bases from J, with 14 bases between. CDR3 sequence (DNA): TGTGCCAGCAGTTTATGGGGAGCTGGAGTGGATCAGCCCCAGCATTTT. It encodes CASSLWGAGVDQPQHF.

V and J are TRBV11-3 and TRBJ1-6; D not certain. The CDR3 length is 14 residues. Germline values: CDR1 SGHNT, CDR2 YENEEA. V was clipped by 7 bases and J by 0 bases, with 7 bases between them. CDR3 DNA sequence: TGTGCCAGCAAGGCAAGCTCCTATAATTCACCCCTCCACTTT. Protein product: CASKASSYNSPLHF.

V and J are TRBV3-1 (or the pseudogene TRBV3-2) and TRBJ1-6, with TRBD1 matching over 8 bases. J was trimmed by 8 bases and V by 4 bases; bases with no gene match: 7. This CDR3 has 15 residues. From germline, CDR1 is LGHDT and CDR2 YNNKEL (reference sequence). Here the CDR3 reads CASSRWTGSDSPLHF. The CDR3, as DNA: TGTGCCAGCAGCCGCTGGACAGGGTCTGATTCACCCCTCCACTTT.

The chain has TRBV5-1 and TRBJ2-1; D is unclear. V was clipped by 0 bases and J by 4 bases, with 14 bases between them. Per the germline V gene, CDR1 is SGHRS and CDR2 is YFSETQ. The CDR3 loop spans 16 amino acids. CDR3 bases: TGCGCCAGCAGCTTGGGCGGCAGCGAACTGTACAATGAGCAGTTCTTC. Translated: CASSLGGSELYNEQFF.

V usage is TRBV3-1 (or the pseudogene TRBV3-2) and J usage is TRBJ1-2, with a weak D call TRBD1 (5 bases). V was pared by 8 bases and J by 4 bases, with 20 bases between. The length of the CDR3 is 15 residues. The germline V gene has CDR1 LGHDT and CDR2 YNNKEL (reference sequence). The DNA of the CDR3 is TGTGCCAGCGGTATACGGTGGGGGGAGGGCTATGGCTACACCTTC. It specifies CASGIRWGEGYGYTF.

This chain connects TRBV27 to TRBJ1-2; 9 nucleotides align to TRBD1. This CDR3 has 15 amino acids. The germline gives CDR1 MNHEY, CDR2 SMNVEV (reference sequence). V lost 4 bases and J lost 6; bases outside the gene matches: 9. The CDR3 nucleotides read TGTGCCAGCAGTTCACAGGGGGCGCAAGGGAATGGCTACACCTTC. Protein sequence: CASSSQGAQGNGYTF.

The chain joins TRBV6-6 to TRBJ1-1, with D unresolved. This CDR3 is built from 15 residues. V was pared by 0 bases and J by 0 bases, with 8 bases between. Germline CDR1 reads MNHNY; CDR2 reads SVGAGI (reference sequence). CDR3 sequence (DNA): TGTGCCAGCAGTTACTCTGCCGGTATGAACACTGAAGCTTTCTTT. Its translation: CASSYSAGMNTEAFF.

The chain couples TRBV19 to TRBJ2-5, with TRBD2 matching 7 bases. V lost 10 bases, J lost 5 bases, and 10 bases stayed unmatched. Germline CDR1 and CDR2: LNHDA and SQIVND (reference sequence). The CDR3 extends over 13 amino acids. The DNA of the CDR3 is TGTGCCACGAGCGGGGCCCACGGGGAGACCCAGTACTTC. Translation: CATSGAHGETQYF. Full variable domain (missing parts from reference TRBV19 and TRBJ2-5): DGGITQSPKYLFRKEGQNVTLSCEQNLNHDAMYWYRQDPGQGLRLIYYSQIVNDFQKGDIAEGYSVSREKKESFPLTVTSAQKNPTAFYLCATSGAHGETQYFGPGTRLLVL.

V gene TRBV9 combines with J gene TRBJ2-7; no definite D call. CDR1 is SGDLS, CDR2 YYNGEE, per germline. Trimming pared 5 bases from V and 0 bases from J, leaving 12 bases between. The CDR3 length is 14 residues. In nucleotides, the CDR3 is TGTGCCAGCAGTATTAAGGCCAACTCCTACGAGCAGTACTTC. Translation gives CASSIKANSYEQYF.

The chain links TRBV15 to TRBJ2-7; D call uncertain. Germline loops: CDR1 LNHNV, CDR2 YYDKDF (reference sequence). The CDR3 has 15 amino acids. Trimming removed 1 base at V and 3 bases at J, with 13 bases between. The chain's CDR3 is CATSRGPSTDYEQYF. The CDR3 DNA reads as TGTGCCACCAGCAGAGGCCCCTCAACGGACTACGAGCAGTACTTC.

The J gene is TRBJ1-2, the V gene TRBV25-1; D might be TRBD1 (6 bases). V lost 5 bases and J lost 6, with 7 bases in between. Germline lookup yields CDR1 MGHDK and CDR2 SYGVNS. The CDR3 covers 11 residues. In DNA, the CDR3 is TGTGCCAGCAGTCAGGGGAATGGCTACACCTTC. Translation: CASSQGNGYTF.

The V and J genes are TRBV18 and TRBJ2-2; the D is unclear. CDR3 length: 12 amino acids. V was pared by 3 bases and J by 1 base, with 0 bases between. Germline V gives CDR1 KGHSH, CDR2 LQKENI. The CDR3 bases are TGTGCCAGCTCACCGAACACCGGGGAGCTGTTTTTT. Translated: CASSPNTGELFF. The variable domain in full, with the rest retrieved from reference TRBV18 and TRBJ2-2, is NAGVMQNPRHLVRRRGQEARLRCSPMKGHSHVYWYRQLPEEGLKFMVYLQKENIIDESGMPKERFSAEFPKEGPSILRIQQVVRGDSAAYFCASSPNTGELFFGEGSRLTVL.

This clone was detected a few times. J is TRBJ1-1 and V is TRBV30, with D unclear. The CDR3 totals 11 residues. Germline CDR1 reads GTSNPN; CDR2 reads SVGIG (reference sequence). Trimming stripped 3 bases from V and 1 base from J, with 3 bases between. The CDR3 region has the DNA TGTGCCTGGAGGGAGAACACTGAAGCTTTCTTT. Its protein product is CAWRENTEAFF.

The J gene is TRBJ1-6, the V gene TRBV6-6; tentatively, D is TRBD1 (6 bases). Germline CDR1 and CDR2: MNHNY and SVGAGI (reference sequence). Trimming shortened V by 2 bases and J by 8 bases, and 13 bases separated the two germline ends. There are 15 residues in the CDR3. The CDR3 region has the DNA TGTGCCAGCAGTTACGACAGGCTCTCCCATTCACCCCTCCACTTT. This gives the protein CASSYDRLSHSPLHF.

This rearrangement joins TRBV14 to TRBJ1-1; tentatively, D is TRBD1 (5 bases). From germline, CDR1 is SGHDN and CDR2 FVKESK. CDR3 length equals 16 residues. V lost 0 bases and J 0 bases, leaving 11 bases between the germline ends. CDR3 nucleotides: TGTGCCAGCAGCCAAGATTGGGGGGAATTGAACACTGAAGCTTTCTTT. It codes for CASSQDWGELNTEAFF.

This chain connects TRBV6-2 or TRBV6-3 to TRBJ1-1; weak D call: TRBD1 (5 bases). Germline CDR1 reads MNHEY; CDR2 reads SVGEGT. Trimming shortened V by 3 bases and J by 6 bases, and 11 bases separated the two germline ends. The CDR3 is 13 amino acids. CDR3 sequence: CASSYPDIPEAFF. CDR3 in DNA: TGTGCCAGCAGTTATCCGGACATTCCTGAAGCTTTCTTT.